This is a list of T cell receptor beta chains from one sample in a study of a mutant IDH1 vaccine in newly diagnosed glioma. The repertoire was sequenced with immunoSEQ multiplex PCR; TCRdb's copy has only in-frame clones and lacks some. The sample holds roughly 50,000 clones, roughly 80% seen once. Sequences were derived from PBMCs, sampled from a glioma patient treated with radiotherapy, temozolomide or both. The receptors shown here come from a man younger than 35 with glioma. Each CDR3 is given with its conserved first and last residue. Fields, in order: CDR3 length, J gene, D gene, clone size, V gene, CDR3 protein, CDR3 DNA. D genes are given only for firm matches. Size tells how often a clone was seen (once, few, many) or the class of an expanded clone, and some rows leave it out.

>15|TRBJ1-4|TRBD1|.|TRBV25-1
CASSDDRAANEKLFF
TGTGCCAGCAGTGACGACAGGGCTGCTAATGAAAAACTGTTTTTT
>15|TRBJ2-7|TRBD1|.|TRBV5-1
CASSLEAGQGYEQYF
TGCGCCAGCAGCTTGGAGGCGGGACAGGGTTACGAGCAGTACTTC
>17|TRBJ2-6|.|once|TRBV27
CASRAGVVGSGANVLTF
TGTGCCAGCAGGGCCGGGGTGGTAGGCTCTGGGGCCAACGTCCTGACTTTC
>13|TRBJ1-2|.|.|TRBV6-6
CASSYEDSYGYTF
TGTGCCAGCAGTTACGAAGATTCCTATGGCTACACCTTC
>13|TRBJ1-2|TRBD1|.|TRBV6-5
CASRWTGSDGYTF
TGTGCCAGCAGATGGACAGGGTCAGATGGCTACACCTTC
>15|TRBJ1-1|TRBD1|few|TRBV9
CASRGGQAGNTEAFF
TGTGCCAGCAGGGGAGGACAGGCAGGGAACACTGAAGCTTTCTTT
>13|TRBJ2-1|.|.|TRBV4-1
CASSQGFWDEQFF
TGCGCCAGCAGCCAAGGATTCTGGGATGAGCAGTTCTTC
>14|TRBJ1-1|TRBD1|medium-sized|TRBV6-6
CASGTGGRTTEAFF
TGTGCCAGCGGGACAGGGGGAAGGACCACTGAAGCTTTCTTT
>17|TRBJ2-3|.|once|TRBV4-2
CASSQDTPPQGTDTQYF
TGTGCCAGCAGCCAAGATACCCCACCCCAAGGAACAGATACGCAGTATTTT
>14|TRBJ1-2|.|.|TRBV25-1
CASSERWYNYGYTF
TGTGCCAGCAGTGAAAGGTGGTATAACTATGGCTACACCTTC
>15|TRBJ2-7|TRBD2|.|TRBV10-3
CAISPTSGGTYEQYF
TGTGCCATCAGTCCGACTAGCGGGGGGACCTACGAGCAGTACTTC
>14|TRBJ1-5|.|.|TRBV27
CASSREGSNQPQHF
TGTGCCAGCAGTCGCGAGGGTAGCAATCAGCCCCAGCATTTT
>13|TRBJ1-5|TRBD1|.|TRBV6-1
CASSIQGNQPQHF
TGTGCCAGCAGTATACAGGGGAATCAGCCCCAGCATTTT
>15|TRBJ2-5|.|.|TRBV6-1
CASSELARVGETQYF
TGTGCCAGCAGTGAATTAGCGAGAGTGGGGGAGACCCAGTACTTC
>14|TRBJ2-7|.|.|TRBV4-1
CASSRQADSYEQYF
TGCGCCAGCAGTCGACAGGCTGACTCCTACGAGCAGTACTTC
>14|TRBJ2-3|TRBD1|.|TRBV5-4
CASSLGQGADTQYF
TGTGCCAGCAGCTTGGGACAGGGGGCAGATACGCAGTATTTT
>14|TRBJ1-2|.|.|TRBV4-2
CASSQAAGNIRYTF
TGTGCCAGCAGCCAAGCAGCAGGGAATATACGCTACACCTTC
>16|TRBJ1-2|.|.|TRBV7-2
CASSLGGPLAIDGYTF
TGTGCCAGCAGCTTAGGTGGGCCACTTGCTATCGATGGCTACACCTTC
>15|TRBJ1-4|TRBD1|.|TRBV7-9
CASSRTGGGREKLFF
TGTGCCAGCAGCCGCACAGGGGGCGGACGGGAAAAACTGTTTTTT
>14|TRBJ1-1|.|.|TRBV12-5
CASGQVYMNTEAFF
TGTGCTAGTGGACAGGTTTACATGAACACTGAAGCTTTCTTT
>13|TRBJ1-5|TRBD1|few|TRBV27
CASSETGAQPQHF
TGTGCCAGCAGTGAAACAGGGGCCCAGCCCCAGCATTTT
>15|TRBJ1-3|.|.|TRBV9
CASSVQAGSGNTIYF
TGTGCCAGCAGCGTTCAGGCCGGTTCGGGCAACACCATATATTTT
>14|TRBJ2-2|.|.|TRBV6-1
CASSANRATGELFF
TGTGCCAGCAGTGCCAACAGGGCCACCGGGGAGCTGTTTTTT
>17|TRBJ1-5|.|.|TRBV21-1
CASSKVRGGCGNQPQHF
TGTGCCAGCAGCAAAGTACGTGGAGGGTGCGGCAATCAGCCCCAGCATTTT
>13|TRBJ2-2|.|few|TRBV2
CASSALGYGELFF
TGTGCCAGCAGCGCCTTAGGGTACGGGGAGCTGTTTTTT
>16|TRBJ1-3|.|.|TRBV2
CASSEFGRRAGNTIYF
TGTGCCAGCAGTGAATTCGGGCGGCGCGCTGGAAACACCATATATTTT
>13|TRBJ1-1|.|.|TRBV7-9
CASSPTLNTEAFF
TGTGCCAGCAGCCCTACACTGAACACTGAAGCTTTCTTT
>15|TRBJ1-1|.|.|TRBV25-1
CASSDYDRPNTEAFF
TGTGCCAGCAGTGACTACGACAGGCCGAACACTGAAGCTTTCTTT
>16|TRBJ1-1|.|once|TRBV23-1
CASSQSGQFMNTEAFF
TGCGCCAGCAGTCAATCTGGGCAGTTTATGAACACTGAAGCTTTCTTT
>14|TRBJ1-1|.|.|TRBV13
CASSYRHLNTEAFF
TGTGCCAGCAGTTATAGACACCTGAACACTGAAGCTTTCTTT
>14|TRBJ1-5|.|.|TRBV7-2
CASSLTNGNQPQHF
TGTGCCAGCAGCTTAACTAATGGCAATCAGCCCCAGCATTTT
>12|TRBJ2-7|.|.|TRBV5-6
CASSLGLTRQYF
TGTGCCAGCAGCTTGGGTCTTACTCGGCAGTACTTC
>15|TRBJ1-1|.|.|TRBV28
CASSRTLRANTEAFF
TGTGCCAGCAGTCGCACCCTTAGAGCGAACACTGAAGCTTTCTTT
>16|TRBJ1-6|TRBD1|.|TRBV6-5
CASSYGTGPYNSPLHF
TGTGCCAGCAGTTATGGGACAGGGCCATATAATTCACCCCTCCACTTT
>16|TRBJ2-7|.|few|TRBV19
CASSPNPVAYPYEQYF
TGTGCCAGTAGTCCAAACCCCGTAGCGTACCCCTACGAGCAGTACTTC
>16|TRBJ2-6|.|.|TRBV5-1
CASSSYRVGGANVLTF
TGCGCCAGCAGCTCCTACAGGGTAGGTGGGGCCAACGTCCTGACTTTC
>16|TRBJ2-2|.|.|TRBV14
CASSQEHRANTGELFF
TGTGCCAGCAGCCAAGAGCACAGGGCGAACACCGGGGAGCTGTTTTTT
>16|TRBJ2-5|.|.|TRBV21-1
CASSNWTRGWRETQYF
TGTGCCAGCAGCAACTGGACAAGGGGCTGGCGAGAGACCCAGTACTTC
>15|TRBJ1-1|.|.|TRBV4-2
CASSRGGKINTEAFF
TGTGCCAGCAGCCGAGGAGGCAAAATAAACACTGAAGCTTTCTTT
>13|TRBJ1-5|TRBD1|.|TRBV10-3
CATGTGLNQPQHF
TGTGCCACCGGGACAGGACTCAATCAGCCCCAGCATTTT
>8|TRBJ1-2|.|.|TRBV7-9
CLGDGYTF
TGTTTGGGGGATGGCTACACCTTC
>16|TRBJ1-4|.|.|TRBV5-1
CASSLVTPATNEKLFF
TGCGCCAGCAGCTTGGTGACACCTGCAACTAATGAAAAACTGTTTTTT
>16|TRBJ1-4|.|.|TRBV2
CATPRGPDIGNEKLFF
TGTGCCACCCCTCGGGGGCCCGACATAGGGAATGAAAAACTGTTTTTT
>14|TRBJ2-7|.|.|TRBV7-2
CASSFRDGAYEQYF
TGTGCCAGCAGCTTTCGAGACGGAGCCTACGAGCAGTACTTC
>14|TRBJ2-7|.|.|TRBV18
CASSPQQTSYEQYF
TGTGCCAGCTCACCACAGCAGACTTCCTACGAGCAGTACTTC
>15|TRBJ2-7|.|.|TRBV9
CASSVGPGGAYEQYF
TGTGCCAGCAGCGTGGGGCCGGGGGGCGCCTACGAGCAGTACTTC
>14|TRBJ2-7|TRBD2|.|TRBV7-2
CASSSGLERYEQYF
TGTGCCAGCAGCTCCGGACTAGAAAGGTACGAGCAGTACTTC
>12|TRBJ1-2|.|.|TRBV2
CASTRGDYGYTF
TGTGCCAGCACCAGGGGTGACTATGGCTACACCTTC
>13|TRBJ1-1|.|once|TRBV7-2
CASSFKRNTEAFF
TGTGCCAGCAGCTTTAAAAGGAACACTGAAGCTTTCTTT
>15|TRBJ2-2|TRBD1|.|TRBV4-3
CASSPDRGHTGELFF
TGCGCCAGCAGCCCAGACAGGGGGCACACCGGGGAGCTGTTTTTT
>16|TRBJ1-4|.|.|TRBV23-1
CASSQWVDETNEKLFF
TGCGCCAGCAGTCAATGGGTGGACGAAACTAATGAAAAACTGTTTTTT
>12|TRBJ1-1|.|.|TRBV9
CASSEVGGRAFF
TGTGCCAGCAGCGAGGTGGGGGGGAGGGCTTTCTTT
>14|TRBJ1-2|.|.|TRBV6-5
CASSYTPRGDGYTF
TGTGCCAGCAGTTACACACCCAGGGGCGATGGCTACACCTTC